This T cell receptor beta chain is drawn from a study of blood T cell repertoires in COVID-19. Study-level background: Material from acute and convalescent COVID-19 was sourced from the United States, Italy and Spain. T cells, B-cell-depleted T cells, or PBMCs provided the cDNA or gDNA that served as material.

Trimming cost V 1 base and J 2 bases; bases outside gene matches: 4. The CDR3 contains 16 residues. The germline gives CDR1 SGHAT, CDR2 FQNNGV. Clones were sequenced by immunoSEQ multiplex PCR, and TCRdb holds only the in-frame ones, with some missing. The table records some 110,000 clones, about 85% of them present only once. This rearrangement joins TRBV11-2 to TRBJ2-2, with TRBD2 matching over 7 bases. Sequenced: peripheral blood. This receptor was taken from a man between 45 and 60 years old with acute or convalescent COVID-19. This CDR3 reads CASSLGPSGNTGELFF. For the CDR3, the DNA is TGTGCCAGCAGCTTAGGTCCTAGCGGAAACACCGGGGAGCTGTTTTTT.